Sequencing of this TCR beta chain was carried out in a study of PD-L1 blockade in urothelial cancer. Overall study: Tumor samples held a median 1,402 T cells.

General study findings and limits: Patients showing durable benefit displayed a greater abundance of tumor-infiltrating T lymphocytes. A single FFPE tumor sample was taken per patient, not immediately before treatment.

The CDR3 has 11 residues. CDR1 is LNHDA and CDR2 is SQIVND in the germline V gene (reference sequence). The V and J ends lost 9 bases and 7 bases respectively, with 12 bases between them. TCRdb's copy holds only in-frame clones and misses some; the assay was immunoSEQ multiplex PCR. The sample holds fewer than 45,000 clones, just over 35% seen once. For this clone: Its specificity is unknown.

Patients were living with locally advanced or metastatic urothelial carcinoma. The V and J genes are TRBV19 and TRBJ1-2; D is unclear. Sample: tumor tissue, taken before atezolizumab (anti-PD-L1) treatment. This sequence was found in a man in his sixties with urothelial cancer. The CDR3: CARILWSGYTF. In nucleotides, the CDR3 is TGTGCCAGGATCCTCTGGTCTGGCTACACCTTC.